This TCR beta chain was sequenced for a study of T-cell reconstitution after alpha-beta-depleted transplantation in children. Unique molecular identifiers were built into the TCRbeta library. TCRdb itself ran the PCR reads through MiXCR, one entry per CDR3 protein. The sample consists of roughly 500,000 distinct CDR3 sequences, approximately 12% of them appearing once. This clonotype was seen repeatedly, ten times or more. V gave up 4 bases and J gave up 0 bases; unmatched junction bases: 6. The CDR3 has 16 amino acids. Sequences were derived from PBMCs from the stem cell graft donor, sampled from the stem cell graft. This receptor was obtained from a human donor who donated a stem cell graft to a child with combined immunodeficiency. The chain couples TRBV12-3 or TRBV12-4 to TRBJ1-5, with TRBD1 identical over 7 bases. The CDR3 DNA reads as TGTGCCAGCAGTTCCAGGGGGGCCCTTAGCAATCAGCCCCAGCATTTT. Translating gives CASSSRGALSNQPQHF.